The 11 T cell receptor beta chains below come from one sample, sequenced in a study of OX40 agonist ivuxolimab in advanced cancers. Profiling relied on immunoSEQ multiplex PCR, and the TCRdb table lists in-frame clones only, not all of them. The table lists tens of thousands of clones, roughly 91% of them singletons. The specimen comprised CD4+ or CD8+ T cells sorted from blood, sampled in a trial of the OX40 agonist ivuxolimab. The receptors stem from an adult with an advanced solid tumor such as melanoma, head and neck, liver or kidney cancer.

The chain carries TRBV6-5 and TRBJ2-5, with a tentative D call TRBD1 (6 bases). CDR3 size: 15 residues. In germline, CDR1 is MNHEY, CDR2 SVGAGI. Between the trimmed V and J ends, which lost 6 bases and 1 base, there was a span of 15 bases. The CDR3 protein is CASSPGQGFQETQYF. CDR3 coding DNA: TGTGCCAGCAGCCCGGGACAAGGATTCCAAGAGACCCAGTACTTC.

This sequence joins TRBV10-3 and TRBJ1-4; D is undetermined. The germline V gene has CDR1 ENHRY and CDR2 SYGVKD. This CDR3 region has 13 residues. With 8 bases removed from V and 0 bases from J, the gap between germline ends came to 7 bases. The CDR3 DNA follows: TGTGCCATCGGCGAGCCAACTAATGAAAAACTGTTTTTT. Amino acid sequence: CAIGEPTNEKLFF.

This chain connects TRBV7-9 to TRBJ1-1; D gene uncertain. Germline CDR1 SEHNR, CDR2 FQNEAQ (reference sequence). The V gene lost 10 bases and the J gene lost 5 bases, with 14 bases spanning the gap. The CDR3 sequence is 12 residues long. As DNA, the CDR3 is TGTGCCAATCATAGGGTCCCAACTGAAGCTTTCTTT. It encodes CANHRVPTEAFF.

The V call is TRBV5-1, the J call TRBJ1-4; D not certain. The V end was cut by 2 bases, the J end by 7 bases, with 12 bases between. The CDR3 length is 14 residues. Germline assignment: CDR1 SGHRS and CDR2 YFSETQ. The CDR3 nucleotides are TGCGCCAGCAGCTTTAGTTATTCAGTTGAAAAACTGTTTTTT. This translates into CASSFSYSVEKLFF.

CDR3 sequence: CASSSAQGQGYEQYF. The DNA of the CDR3 is TGTGCCAGCAGCTCCGCACAGGGGCAGGGCTACGAGCAGTACTTC. The V call is TRBV7-9, the J call TRBJ2-7; 7 positions agree with TRBD1. The CDR3 runs 15 residues. Germline assignment: CDR1 SEHNR and CDR2 FQNEAQ (reference sequence). Trimming removed 4 bases from V and 3 bases from J; junction bases left unmatched: 9.

In its sample, this clone was seen once. This chain connects TRBV6-5 to TRBJ2-5, with D maybe TRBD2 (6 bases). V lost 5 bases and J lost 6, with 10 bases in between. This CDR3 contains 12 residues. Germline lookup yields CDR1 MNHEY and CDR2 SVGAGI. The CDR3 sequence: CASSQEGKTQYF. CDR3 DNA: TGTGCCAGCAGTCAGGAGGGGAAGACCCAGTACTTC.

This chain uses TRBV30 with TRBJ1-2; no firm D call. This CDR3 comprises 13 residues. Trimming took off 0 bases at V and 2 bases at J, with 7 bases between the two ends. The V gene's germline CDR1 is GTSNPN and CDR2 SVGIG (reference sequence). CDR3 coding DNA: TGTGCCTGGAGTGTAACGGGGAACTATGGCTACACCTTC. It translates to CAWSVTGNYGYTF.

The chain couples TRBV5-4 to TRBJ2-2; TRBD1 matches 7 bases. The CDR3 runs 16 residues. V gave up 4 bases and J gave up 5 bases; unmatched junction bases: 11. Germline V gene data show CDR1 as SGHNT and CDR2 as YYREEE (reference sequence). DNA for the CDR3: TGTGCCAGCAGCCCTGCGGACAGGTGGGGGACCGGGGAGCTGTTTTTT. Translated: CASSPADRWGTGELFF.

The CDR3: CASSLFSPSSPLHF. The CDR3 nucleotides read TGTGCCAGCAGTTTATTCAGTCCCTCCTCACCCCTCCACTTT. This chain joins TRBV27 and TRBJ1-6, with unresolved D. The CDR3 has 14 amino acids. With 1 base removed from V and 10 bases from J, the gap between germline ends came to 11 bases. The germline gives CDR1 MNHEY, CDR2 SMNVEV (reference sequence).

The rearrangement uses TRBV27 and TRBJ2-7, with D possibly TRBD2 on 5 matching bases. Germline V CDR1 and CDR2: MNHEY, SMNVEV (reference sequence). Trimming removed 4 bases at V and 1 base at J, with 11 bases between. The CDR3 length is 14 residues. The CDR3 sequence: CASSSDSYSYEQYF. As DNA, the CDR3 is TGTGCCAGCAGTTCGGACTCTTATTCCTACGAGCAGTACTTC.

The table lists this clone with a count of one. The gene calls are TRBV18 and TRBJ2-1; 13 bases map to TRBD2. Germline V gene lookup returns CDR1 KGHSH and CDR2 LQKENI. Trimming took 0 bases from V and 1 from J; bases not matched to a gene: 6. There are 19 residues in the CDR3. Written as DNA, the CDR3 is TGTGCCAGCTCACCACCGAGGACTAGCGGGAGAGGGTCCTACAATGAGCAGTTCTTC. This sequence encodes CASSPPRTSGRGSYNEQFF.